A selection of T cell receptor beta chains follows, all from one sample in a study of OX40 agonist ivuxolimab in advanced cancers. Using immunoSEQ multiplex PCR, the repertoire was profiled, and TCRdb retains in-frame clones only, with some absent. The repertoire holds 80,000 or so clones, with over 85% as singletons. The material was CD4+ or CD8+ T cells sorted from blood, obtained in a trial of the OX40 agonist ivuxolimab. These receptors originate from an adult with an advanced solid tumor such as melanoma, head and neck, liver or kidney cancer. CDR3s include the opening cysteine and the closing phenylalanine or tryptophan. A D gene is named only where the DNA matches it firmly. Size is omitted from some rows. Given values are once, few, many or a class for expanded clones.

j_gene: TRBJ2-7; v_gene: TRBV30; d_gene: TRBD2; abundance: .; CDR3nt: TGTGCCTGGAGTATGGGGGGGGGTTCCTACGAGCAGTACTTC; CDR3aa: CAWSMGGGSYEQYF
j_gene: TRBJ2-5; v_gene: TRBV7-2; d_gene: .; abundance: once; CDR3nt: TGTGCCAGCAGCCCCACCAGGGTTCAAGAGACCCAGTACTTC; CDR3aa: CASSPTRVQETQYF
j_gene: TRBJ2-5; v_gene: TRBV28; d_gene: TRBD1; abundance: once; CDR3nt: TGTGCCAGCAGTTACACAGGGGGAGAGACCCAGTACTTC; CDR3aa: CASSYTGGETQYF
j_gene: TRBJ2-7; v_gene: TRBV5-4; d_gene: TRBD2; abundance: .; CDR3nt: TGTGCCAGCAGCTTGTCGGGGGGGCTCACCTACGAGCAGTACTTC; CDR3aa: CASSLSGGLTYEQYF
j_gene: TRBJ1-1; v_gene: TRBV27; d_gene: .; abundance: few; CDR3nt: TGTGCCAGCAGCTCAAGGCAGTCGAACACTGAAGCTTTCTTT; CDR3aa: CASSSRQSNTEAFF
j_gene: TRBJ2-3; v_gene: TRBV16; d_gene: .; abundance: once; CDR3nt: TGTGCCAGCAGTCCAACTGGGGGAAACACAGATACGCAGTATTTT; CDR3aa: CASSPTGGNTDTQYF
j_gene: TRBJ1-1; v_gene: TRBV5-1; d_gene: .; abundance: .; CDR3nt: TGCGCCAGCAGCTTGGGCGGGGTTGCTGGCACTGAAGCTTTCTTT; CDR3aa: CASSLGGVAGTEAFF
j_gene: TRBJ1-2; v_gene: TRBV5-1; d_gene: .; abundance: few; CDR3nt: TGCGCCAGCAGCCAGCAGAATAACTATGGCTACACCTTC; CDR3aa: CASSQQNNYGYTF
j_gene: TRBJ2-7; v_gene: TRBV5-1; d_gene: .; abundance: .; CDR3nt: TGCGCCAGCAGCTCCGGGACGCCCTCCTACGAGCAGTACTTC; CDR3aa: CASSSGTPSYEQYF
j_gene: TRBJ1-1; v_gene: TRBV5-8; d_gene: .; abundance: .; CDR3nt: TGTGCCAGCAGCTTTAGTTCACCTAAGGGGACTGAAGCTTTCTTT; CDR3aa: CASSFSSPKGTEAFF
j_gene: TRBJ2-1; v_gene: TRBV5-4; d_gene: TRBD2; abundance: once; CDR3nt: TGTGCCAGCAGCTCCCGGACTAGCGGGACCTACAATGAGCAGTTCTTC; CDR3aa: CASSSRTSGTYNEQFF
j_gene: TRBJ2-7; v_gene: TRBV11-3; d_gene: TRBD1; abundance: .; CDR3nt: TGTGCCAGCAGCTTAGACAGGGGGCCCTACGAGCAGTACTTC; CDR3aa: CASSLDRGPYEQYF